This is a list of T cell receptor beta chains from one sample in a study of T cells in Graves' hyperthyroidism and ophthalmopathy. TCRdb reprocessed the multiplex PCR reads via MiXCR and lists one record per CDR3 protein. The data show approximately 400,000 distinct CDR3 sequences, with roughly 14% seen just once and around 7.7% held by the top ten. Source material: blood. The receptors originated from a woman aged 18-29 years with Graves' hyperthyroidism. The CDR3 runs from the conserved cysteine through the conserved F or W. The D gene is left open where the match is weak. Rows may omit the clone size; those that give it use once, few, many or a size class.

V gene: TRBV7-2; J gene: TRBJ1-5; clone size: few; D gene: .; CDR3 protein: CASSLNYARESNQPQHF; CDR3 DNA: TGTGCCAGCAGCTTAAATTATGCCAGGGAAAGCAATCAGCCCCAGCATTTT
V gene: TRBV30; J gene: TRBJ2-3; clone size: many; D gene: .; CDR3 protein: CAWSVQADTQYF; CDR3 DNA: TGTGCCTGGAGTGTACAAGCGGATACGCAGTATTTT
V gene: TRBV12-3/TRBV12-4; J gene: TRBJ1-2; clone size: many; D gene: TRBD1; CDR3 protein: CASSLDREYGYTF; CDR3 DNA: TGTGCCAGCAGCCTAGACAGGGAGTATGGCTACACCTTC
V gene: TRBV7-2; J gene: TRBJ2-2; clone size: .; D gene: TRBD2; CDR3 protein: CASSGQVAGALGELFF; CDR3 DNA: TGTGCCAGCAGCGGTCAAGTAGCGGGAGCTCTCGGGGAGCTGTTTTTT
V gene: TRBV4-2; J gene: TRBJ2-1; clone size: .; D gene: TRBD2; CDR3 protein: CASSPLTSGGSPLSYNEQFF; CDR3 DNA: TGTGCCAGCAGCCCGCTCACTAGCGGGGGGTCGCCCCTCTCCTACAATGAGCAGTTCTTC
V gene: TRBV6-2/TRBV6-3; J gene: TRBJ2-5; clone size: .; D gene: .; CDR3 protein: CASSYWAGAQETQYF; CDR3 DNA: TGTGCCAGCAGTTACTGGGCAGGGGCCCAAGAGACCCAGTACTTC
V gene: TRBV29-1; J gene: TRBJ2-7; clone size: few; D gene: .; CDR3 protein: CSVEDVDGPSYEQYF; CDR3 DNA: TGCAGCGTTGAAGATGTCGACGGGCCCTCCTACGAGCAGTACTTC
V gene: TRBV29-1; J gene: TRBJ1-1; clone size: .; D gene: TRBD1; CDR3 protein: CSVMDRANTEAFF; CDR3 DNA: TGCAGCGTTATGGACAGGGCGAACACTGAAGCTTTCTTT
V gene: TRBV7-2; J gene: TRBJ1-3; clone size: few; D gene: TRBD1; CDR3 protein: CASSFPGGSGNTIYF; CDR3 DNA: TGTGCCAGCAGCTTCCCAGGGGGATCTGGAAACACCATATATTTT
V gene: TRBV7-6; J gene: TRBJ2-5; clone size: many; D gene: TRBD1; CDR3 protein: CASSFLSPGTGEQETQYF; CDR3 DNA: TGTGCCAGCAGCTTTTTGTCTCCCGGGACAGGGGAGCAAGAGACCCAGTACTTC
V gene: TRBV3-1; J gene: TRBJ2-7; clone size: .; D gene: TRBD1; CDR3 protein: CSSSQDTGAFLSYEQYF; CDR3 DNA: TGTTCCAGCAGCCAAGACACAGGGGCCTTTCTCTCCTACGAGCAGTACTTC
V gene: TRBV4-2; J gene: TRBJ2-7; clone size: many; D gene: TRBD2; CDR3 protein: CASSQDGLAGGYEQYF; CDR3 DNA: TGTGCCAGCAGCCAAGATGGACTAGCGGGAGGGTACGAGCAGTACTTC
V gene: TRBV27; J gene: TRBJ1-2; clone size: few; D gene: TRBD1; CDR3 protein: CASSPAGTDGYTF; CDR3 DNA: TGTGCCAGCAGTCCGGCCGGGACAGATGGCTACACCTTC
V gene: TRBV29-1; J gene: TRBJ2-7; clone size: many; D gene: TRBD1; CDR3 protein: CSVSPDTWDSLGYEQYF; CDR3 DNA: TGCAGCGTTTCCCCCGATACATGGGACAGTTTAGGGTACGAGCAGTACTTC
V gene: TRBV4-1; J gene: TRBJ2-7; clone size: many; D gene: .; CDR3 protein: CASSQSGISGGYEQYF; CDR3 DNA: TGCGCCAGCAGCCAGAGTGGGATCTCGGGCGGCTACGAGCAGTACTTC
V gene: TRBV5-1; J gene: TRBJ2-7; clone size: many; D gene: .; CDR3 protein: CASRSVVAGSYEQYF; CDR3 DNA: TGCGCCAGCAGGTCCGTGGTCGCAGGCTCCTACGAGCAGTACTTC
V gene: TRBV6-1; J gene: TRBJ2-1; clone size: few; D gene: TRBD2; CDR3 protein: CASRVTSGEYNEQFF; CDR3 DNA: TGTGCCAGCAGGGTTACTAGCGGGGAATACAATGAGCAGTTCTTC
V gene: TRBV7-8; J gene: TRBJ2-3; clone size: few; D gene: .; CDR3 protein: CASSMRTDTQYF; CDR3 DNA: TGTGCCAGCAGCATGCGCACAGATACGCAGTATTTT
V gene: TRBV7-9; J gene: TRBJ2-3; clone size: .; D gene: TRBD2; CDR3 protein: CASSYFRGADTQYF; CDR3 DNA: TGTGCCAGCAGCTATTTCCGGGGGGCAGATACGCAGTATTTT
V gene: TRBV3-1; J gene: TRBJ2-3; clone size: many; D gene: .; CDR3 protein: CASSHRRTTSTDTQYF; CDR3 DNA: TGTGCCAGCAGTCATCGTCGTACAACCAGCACAGATACGCAGTATTTT
V gene: TRBV11-2; J gene: TRBJ2-5; clone size: many; D gene: TRBD2; CDR3 protein: CASSRGLAGGAETQYF; CDR3 DNA: TGTGCCAGCAGCCGGGGACTAGCGGGGGGGGCAGAGACCCAGTACTTC
V gene: TRBV24-1; J gene: TRBJ1-5; clone size: many; D gene: .; CDR3 protein: CATSDPLGPQHF; CDR3 DNA: TGTGCCACCAGTGATCCGTTGGGGCCCCAGCATTTT
V gene: TRBV6-1; J gene: TRBJ2-3; clone size: many; D gene: .; CDR3 protein: CASRTTTDTQYF; CDR3 DNA: TGTGCCAGCAGAACTACCACAGATACGCAGTATTTT
V gene: TRBV9; J gene: TRBJ1-6; clone size: many; D gene: .; CDR3 protein: CASSVKGRGSPLHF; CDR3 DNA: TGTGCCAGCAGCGTAAAAGGAAGGGGTTCACCCCTCCACTTT
V gene: TRBV29-1; J gene: TRBJ2-5; clone size: .; D gene: TRBD2; CDR3 protein: CSATSEETQYF; CDR3 DNA: TGCAGCGCGACTAGCGAAGAGACCCAGTACTTC
V gene: TRBV28; J gene: TRBJ1-2; clone size: .; D gene: TRBD1; CDR3 protein: CASTRGGAAEGYTF; CDR3 DNA: TGTGCCAGCACCAGGGGGGGGGCCGCGGAAGGCTACACCTTC
V gene: TRBV20-1; J gene: TRBJ2-5; clone size: many; D gene: TRBD2; CDR3 protein: CSASGAGLARETQYF; CDR3 DNA: TGCAGTGCTAGTGGTGCGGGACTAGCGAGGGAGACCCAGTACTTC
V gene: TRBV6-2/TRBV6-3; J gene: TRBJ2-3; clone size: many; D gene: TRBD1; CDR3 protein: CASSNSVRRQGPGDTQYF; CDR3 DNA: TGTGCCAGCAGTAACTCGGTGCGGCGACAGGGCCCGGGGGATACGCAGTATTTT
V gene: TRBV10-3; J gene: TRBJ2-1; clone size: many; D gene: .; CDR3 protein: CAISVPPSPNEQFF; CDR3 DNA: TGTGCCATCAGTGTTCCACCTTCCCCCAATGAGCAGTTCTTC
V gene: TRBV5-1; J gene: TRBJ1-1; clone size: many; D gene: TRBD1; CDR3 protein: CASSWDRGLTEAFF; CDR3 DNA: TGCGCCAGCAGCTGGGACAGGGGGCTCACTGAAGCTTTCTTT
V gene: TRBV3-1; J gene: TRBJ2-7; clone size: many; D gene: .; CDR3 protein: CASSQGAYEQYF; CDR3 DNA: TGTGCCAGCAGCCAAGGGGCCTACGAGCAGTACTTC
V gene: TRBV5-5; J gene: TRBJ2-3; clone size: many; D gene: .; CDR3 protein: CASSYRLTDTQYF; CDR3 DNA: TGTGCCAGCAGCTATAGATTAACAGATACGCAGTATTTT
V gene: TRBV12-3/TRBV12-4; J gene: TRBJ1-4; clone size: .; D gene: .; CDR3 protein: CASSSGVGVNEKLFF; CDR3 DNA: TGTGCCAGCAGCTCAGGAGTTGGGGTTAATGAAAAACTGTTTTTT
V gene: TRBV3-1; J gene: TRBJ2-4; clone size: many; D gene: TRBD1; CDR3 protein: CASSLGQLAKNIQYF; CDR3 DNA: TGTGCCAGCAGCCTGGGACAGCTAGCCAAAAACATTCAGTACTTC
V gene: TRBV20-1; J gene: TRBJ1-2; clone size: many; D gene: .; CDR3 protein: CSATDEGYGYTF; CDR3 DNA: TGCAGTGCCACGGATGAGGGCTATGGCTACACCTTC
V gene: TRBV19; J gene: TRBJ1-4; clone size: many; D gene: .; CDR3 protein: CASKPTADTNEKLFF; CDR3 DNA: TGTGCCAGTAAACCCACGGCAGATACTAATGAAAAACTGTTTTTT
V gene: TRBV9; J gene: TRBJ2-5; clone size: once; D gene: .; CDR3 protein: CASSVEPGRKQETQYF; CDR3 DNA: TGTGCCAGCAGCGTAGAGCCGGGACGGAAACAAGAGACCCAGTACTTC